Sequencing of this T cell receptor beta chain was carried out in a study of blood T cell repertoires in COVID-19. Turning to the study itself: Acute and convalescent COVID-19 specimens originated in the United States, Italy and Spain. The analysed material was cDNA or gDNA that came from T cells, B-cell-depleted T cells, or PBMCs.

Original data processing: Estimation of nucleated cell counts relied on the amplification of reference gene primers. Profiled with immunoSEQ multiplex PCR; TCRdb holds only in-frame clones, not every one. From that table come the V and J calls and clone size; the DNA was used to work out D and trimming. The sample holds approximately 190,000 clones, 70% to 90% seen once. Trimming removed 5 bases at V and 5 bases at J, with 11 bases between. This CDR3 is 13 amino acids long. Germline values: CDR1 ENHRY, CDR2 SYGVKD. This clone was recorded only once. Sequencing used peripheral blood. The sequence was obtained from a woman between 65 and 79 years old with active or convalescent COVID-19. The V gene is TRBV10-3, the J gene TRBJ2-3; D may be TRBD1 (6 bases). CDR3 nucleotide sequence: TGTGCCATCAGTTTAACAGGGAAAGATACGCAGTATTTT. Protein: CAISLTGKDTQYF.